The sequence of this T cell receptor beta chain was determined in a study of blood T cell repertoires in COVID-19. The CDR3 is made up of 11 amino acids. CDR1 is MNHEY, CDR2 SMNVEV, per germline (reference sequence). The V and J ends lost 5 bases and 3 bases respectively, with 2 bases between them. Libraries were prepared by immunoSEQ multiplex PCR; TCRdb keeps only in-frame clonotypes and omits some of them. Of 150,000 to 200,000 clones in the sample, roughly 80% were seen once. Sequencing was done on a sample of peripheral blood. The chain uses TRBV27 and TRBJ2-1, with D hard to call. The clonotype originates from a man in his sixties or seventies with active or convalescent COVID-19. The DNA for the CDR3 is TGTGCCAGCAGTCTCTACAATGAGCAGTTCTTC. This codes for CASSLYNEQFF.